These 31 T cell receptor beta chains originate from one sample sequenced in a study of blood T cell repertoires in COVID-19. Sequenced by immunoSEQ multiplex PCR; TCRdb stores in-frame clones only, minus some. The sample has about 75,000 clones, around 89% seen once. Input material: peripheral blood. These receptors all stem from a human donor in a cohort sampled during active COVID-19.

The chain joins TRBV6-6 to TRBJ2-7, with 7 positions matching TRBD2. After removal of 2 bases from V and 3 bases from J, the junction contained 4 bases not matched to a gene. The CDR3 has 14 amino acids. CDR1 is MNHNY, CDR2 SVGAGI, per germline (reference sequence). The chain's CDR3 is CASSYGRGNYEQYF. CDR3 coding DNA: TGTGCCAGCAGTTACGGGCGGGGGAACTACGAGCAGTACTTC.

V and J are TRBV7-9 and TRBJ1-5, with unresolved D. From germline, CDR1 is SEHNR and CDR2 FQNEAQ (reference sequence). Trimming cost V 3 bases and J 3 bases, with 9 bases left between them. This CDR3 region has 14 residues. Here the CDR3 DNA reads TGTGCCAGCAGCTTTCTCACAAACAATCAGCCCCAGCATTTT. It codes for CASSFLTNNQPQHF.

CDR3 in amino acids: CAWTSGQETQYF. The CDR3 region has the DNA TGTGCCTGGACTAGCGGGCAAGAGACCCAGTACTTC. The V call is TRBV30, the J call TRBJ2-5, with 8 bases lining up with TRBD2. The CDR3 is 12 residues long. Germline loops: CDR1 GTSNPN, CDR2 SVGIG (reference sequence). V gave up 4 bases and J gave up 2 bases; unmatched junction bases: 0.

The gene calls are TRBV6-6 and TRBJ2-1; no reliable D call. V lost 0 bases, J lost 9 bases, and 9 bases lay in between. The CDR3 has 13 amino acids. Germline V CDR1 and CDR2: MNHNY, SVGAGI (reference sequence). The CDR3 reads CASSYSSHFEQFF. Here the CDR3 DNA reads TGTGCCAGCAGTTACTCTTCGCACTTTGAGCAGTTCTTC.

This chain uses TRBV2 with TRBJ2-1, with D perhaps matching TRBD2 (5 bases). Germline values: CDR1 SNHLY, CDR2 FYNNEI. Trimming removed 6 bases at V and 5 bases at J, with 20 bases between. The CDR3 covers 16 residues. CDR3 loop: CASSPVVLVGDNEQFF. Written as DNA, the CDR3 is TGTGCCAGCAGCCCCGTTGTGCTTGTCGGGGACAATGAGCAGTTCTTC.

The chain links TRBV6-2 or TRBV6-3 to TRBJ2-7; no definite D call. Trimming took 4 bases from V and 1 from J, leaving 11 bases between them. Germline V gives CDR1 MNHEY, CDR2 SVGEGT. The CDR3 runs to 14 residues. The CDR3 sequence is CASSWFGRSYEQYF. DNA for the CDR3: TGTGCCAGCAGTTGGTTCGGCAGGTCCTACGAGCAGTACTTC.

The chain links TRBV10-3 to TRBJ1-2; unclear D gene. V lost 0 bases to trimming and J lost 0 bases, with 8 bases between them. The V gene's germline CDR1 is ENHRY and CDR2 SYGVKD. This CDR3 spans 15 amino acids. As DNA, the CDR3 is TGTGCCATCAGTGAGTCGAGGGCAGCTAACTATGGCTACACCTTC. Translating it yields CAISESRAANYGYTF.

The rearrangement joins TRBV23-1 to TRBJ1-3; 8 nucleotides line up with TRBD1. TRBV23-1 is known as an ORF, though its function is uncertain. This CDR3 has 14 residues. V trimming: 7 bases; J trimming: 2 bases; junction bases outside the gene matches: 4. CDR3 protein: CASTKQGAGNTIYF. CDR3 nucleotides: TGCGCCAGCACCAAACAGGGGGCTGGAAACACCATATATTTT.

This clone was detected only once. The chain employs TRBV7-3 and TRBJ2-1; D is possibly TRBD2 (6 bases). Between the trimmed V and J ends, which lost 5 bases and 5 bases, there was a span of 16 bases. CDR1 is SGHTA, CDR2 FQGTGA, per germline. CDR3 size: 15 residues. The CDR3 DNA is TGTGCCAGCAGCCCTTGGCTAGCGAACCACAATGAGCAGTTCTTC. Encoded protein: CASSPWLANHNEQFF.

The V gene is TRBV13, the J gene TRBJ2-4, with a weak D call TRBD1 (6 bases). CDR1 and CDR2 (germline): PRHDT, FYEKMQ (reference sequence). The V gene lost 3 bases and the J gene lost 0 bases, with 12 bases spanning the gap. This CDR3 spans 16 amino acids. The CDR3 here is CASSLTGALAKNIQYF. In DNA, the CDR3 is TGTGCCAGCAGCTTGACAGGAGCCCTAGCCAAAAACATTCAGTACTTC.

This clone has only a few counts. The V gene is TRBV6-5, the J gene TRBJ1-2; TRBD1 agrees at 9 bases. The V gene's germline CDR1 is MNHEY and CDR2 SVGAGI. This CDR3 spans 13 amino acids. After removal of 5 bases from V and 4 bases from J, the junction contained 2 bases not matched to a gene. CDR3 loop: CASSQDRGYGYTF. The CDR3 DNA reads as TGTGCCAGCAGTCAGGACAGGGGCTATGGCTACACCTTC.

This clone was found a few times. This sequence joins TRBV12-3 or TRBV12-4 and TRBJ1-6, with TRBD1 as a possible D gene (6 bases). The CDR3 runs 13 residues. Trimming removed 6 bases from V and 10 bases from J, with 13 bases in between. The CDR3 loop reads CASRQGLGSPLHF. The CDR3 coding sequence is TGTGCCAGCAGACAGGGTCTAGGGTCACCCCTCCACTTT.

The chain couples TRBV7-9 to TRBJ1-1, with 9 bases lining up with TRBD1. The CDR3 is 14 amino acids. The germline CDR1 and CDR2 sequences are SEHNR and FQNEAQ (reference sequence). The junction had 6 bases not matched to a gene; V was cut back by 4 bases and J by 6 bases. The CDR3 DNA reads TGTGCCAGCAGCTCCACAGGGGGCGCAGCTGAAGCTTTCTTT. It is translated as CASSSTGGAAEAFF.

The chain carries TRBV28 and TRBJ2-2, with D uncertain. V lost 8 bases and J 4 bases, leaving 11 bases between the germline ends. The CDR3 is 13 amino acids. Germline CDR1 reads MDHEN; CDR2 reads SYDVKM. The CDR3 region is CASYYTITGELFF. DNA for the CDR3: TGTGCCAGCTACTATACGATCACCGGGGAGCTGTTTTTT.

V and J are TRBV7-2 and TRBJ2-2, with no clear D. The CDR3 contains 13 residues. Trimming left V 5 bases short and J 4 bases short, with 8 bases between. From germline, CDR1 is SGHTA and CDR2 FQGNSA. The CDR3 DNA sequence: TGTGCCAGCAGCCACAGTTCCACCGGGGAGCTGTTTTTT. As protein: CASSHSSTGELFF.

This clone has only one observation. The J gene is TRBJ1-1, the V gene TRBV19, with D perhaps TRBD1 (5 bases). Germline V gene data show CDR1 as LNHDA and CDR2 as SQIVND (reference sequence). This CDR3 comprises 15 residues. With 3 bases removed from V and 2 bases from J, the gap between germline ends came to 13 bases. CDR3 bases: TGTGCCAGTAGTATCCCGACAGCGATAAACACTGAAGCTTTCTTT. Its translation is CASSIPTAINTEAFF.

CDR3: CASSAGGTGGKAFF. DNA of the CDR3: TGTGCCAGCAGCGCAGGAGGGACAGGAGGAAAAGCTTTCTTT. V and J are TRBV9 and TRBJ1-1, with TRBD1 matching 8 bases. CDR3 length: 14 amino acids. The V gene end was trimmed by 3 bases and the J gene end by 9 bases; junction bases not matched to a gene: 10. From germline, CDR1 is SGDLS and CDR2 YYNGEE.

A single count supports this clone. The chain couples TRBV7-2 to TRBJ2-3; TRBD1 aligns across 9 bases. This CDR3 spans 15 amino acids. Germline trimming cut 2 bases from V and 5 bases from J; bases unmatched to any gene: 5. Germline CDR1 is SGHTA and CDR2 is FQGNSA. The CDR3 nucleotides read TGTGCCAGCAGCTTATGGACAGGGGATGTAGATACGCAGTATTTT. It yields the protein CASSLWTGDVDTQYF.

J is TRBJ2-3 and V is TRBV2; 10 positions agree with TRBD2. There are 15 residues in the CDR3. V lost 6 bases, J lost 0 bases, and 3 bases stayed unmatched. From germline, CDR1 is SNHLY and CDR2 FYNNEI. The CDR3 sequence: CASRLTSGSTDTQYF. CDR3 DNA: TGTGCCAGCAGGCTGACTAGCGGGAGCACAGATACGCAGTATTTT.

Only one count was recorded for this clone. The genes are TRBV7-9 and TRBJ1-3; 7 bases fit TRBD1. Germline V gives CDR1 SEHNR, CDR2 FQNEAQ (reference sequence). CDR3 length: 15 residues. V lost 5 bases and J lost 4; bases outside the gene matches: 8. This CDR3 reads CASSLRQGSGNTIYF. CDR3 bases: TGTGCCAGCAGCCTTCGACAGGGTTCGGGAAACACCATATATTTT.

This chain joins TRBV18 and TRBJ1-1; no clear D gene. CDR1 is KGHSH, CDR2 LQKENI, per germline. CDR3 length: 13 residues. Trimming took 2 bases from V and 1 from J, leaving 5 bases between them. The CDR3: CASSPYRNTEAFF. CDR3 nucleotide sequence: TGTGCCAGCTCACCATACAGGAACACTGAAGCTTTCTTT.

The chain employs TRBV24-1 and TRBJ2-2; a weak D match, TRBD1 (6 bases). Germline loops: CDR1 KGHDR, CDR2 SFDVKD. Trimming removed 0 bases at V and 5 bases at J, with 24 bases between. This CDR3 spans 20 amino acids. In DNA, the CDR3 is TGTGCCACCAGTGATTTGAGCCTCGAGGGGAAGGGGGAGAGGACCGGGGAGCTGTTTTTT. Encoded protein: CATSDLSLEGKGERTGELFF.

The chain employs TRBV5-1 and TRBJ2-2, with D tentatively TRBD2 (5 bases). CDR1 is SGHRS, CDR2 YFSETQ, per germline. The CDR3 has 13 residues. The V and J ends lost 4 bases and 1 base respectively, with 5 bases between them. The CDR3 bases are TGCGCCAGCAGCGAGGGGAACACCGGGGAGCTGTTTTTT. It specifies CASSEGNTGELFF.

The chain combines TRBV19 with TRBJ1-1, with a tentative D call TRBD1 (5 bases). V was trimmed by 3 bases and J by 10 bases, leaving 12 bases between them. CDR3 length: 12 residues. Germline V gene sequence: CDR1 LNHDA, CDR2 SQIVND (reference sequence). CDR3 nucleotide sequence: TGTGCCAGTAGTATTCCCAGGGCTCCAGCTTTCTTT. This codes for CASSIPRAPAFF.

The V call is TRBV11-2, the J call TRBJ2-1; D is perhaps TRBD2 (5 bases). CDR1 and CDR2 (germline): SGHAT, FQNNGV. The CDR3 length is 15 residues. Trimming took off 5 bases at V and 0 bases at J, with 11 bases between the two ends. The CDR3 nucleotides read TGTGCCAGCAGCGCAACTAGGAGCTCCTACAATGAGCAGTTCTTC. Its translation is CASSATRSSYNEQFF.

The chain couples TRBV30 to TRBJ2-1; D call uncertain. Germline values: CDR1 GTSNPN, CDR2 SVGIG (reference sequence). Trimming pared 0 bases from V and 0 bases from J, leaving 12 bases between. This CDR3 region has 16 residues. The chain's CDR3 is CAWSVWFASSYNEQFF. CDR3 coding DNA: TGTGCCTGGAGTGTATGGTTTGCGAGCTCCTACAATGAGCAGTTCTTC.

The genes are TRBV20-1 and TRBJ1-1; 7 bases are a match to TRBD1. The germline CDR1 and CDR2 sequences are DFQATT and SNEGSKA (reference sequence). Trimming cost V 3 bases and J 1 base; bases outside gene matches: 5. CDR3 length equals 14 residues. The CDR3, as DNA: TGCAGTGCTAGTATCCGGGACAGGAACACTGAAGCTTTCTTT. Translation gives CSASIRDRNTEAFF.

The chain recombines TRBV20-1 with TRBJ1-1; the match to TRBD1 covers 8 bases. Germline values: CDR1 DFQATT, CDR2 SNEGSKA (reference sequence). V trimming: 3 bases; J trimming: 1 base; junction bases outside the gene matches: 1. The CDR3 totals 13 residues. CDR3 DNA sequence: TGCAGTGCTAGTGACAGGGGGAACACTGAAGCTTTCTTT. Its translation is CSASDRGNTEAFF.

The gene calls are TRBV6-2 or TRBV6-3 and TRBJ2-7, with D tentatively TRBD2 (5 bases). The CDR3 runs 14 residues. Deletions cut 2 bases from V and 2 bases from J, with 10 bases between. In germline, CDR1 is MNHEY, CDR2 SVGEGT. The CDR3 DNA reads as TGTGCCAGCAGTTACAACAGCGGTCCCTACGAGCAGTACTTC. Encoded protein: CASSYNSGPYEQYF.

V is TRBV6-5 and J is TRBJ2-5; TRBD1 is a possible D gene (6 bases). The CDR3 covers 14 residues. V shed 7 bases and J shed 0 bases, with 12 bases lying between them. From germline, CDR1 is MNHEY and CDR2 SVGAGI. The CDR3 reads CASKQDSYQETQYF. The CDR3 DNA is TGTGCCAGCAAACAGGACAGCTACCAAGAGACCCAGTACTTC.

Here the CDR3 DNA reads TGTGCCAGCAGTGCACAGGGCCCCCGGGGCACAGATACGCAGTATTTT. This translates into CASSAQGPRGTDTQYF. This chain links TRBV28 with TRBJ2-3; D perhaps matches TRBD1 (6 bases). Germline-derived CDR1 and CDR2 are MDHEN and SYDVKM. The V end lost 5 bases, the J end lost 1 base, and 16 bases lay between the germline ends. This CDR3 region has 16 residues.